Each of the 32 T cell receptor beta chains below was sequenced from the same sample in a study of PD-1 blockade in classical Hodgkin lymphoma. Every patient relapsed after autologous stem cell transplantation, and brentuximab vedotin exposure varied. The assay was immunoSEQ multiplex PCR, and TCRdb's table has in-frame clones only and misses some. The sample holds approximately 80,000 clones, around 90% seen once. The sequences come from peripheral blood mononuclear cells (PBMCs), collected at baseline. The receptors shown here come from a human donor with classical Hodgkin lymphoma.

The chain carries TRBV7-9 and TRBJ2-7, with 11 bases fitting TRBD2. CDR3 size: 16 residues. Germline CDR1 is SEHNR and CDR2 is FQNEAQ (reference sequence). Trimming removed 5 bases from V and 2 bases from J; junction bases left unmatched: 8. CDR3 residues: CASSLSSGRAAYEQYF. CDR3 DNA: TGTGCCAGCAGCCTAAGTAGCGGGAGGGCCGCCTACGAGCAGTACTTC.

The gene calls are TRBV9 and TRBJ1-2; D is uncertain. Germline assignment: CDR1 SGDLS and CDR2 YYNGEE. This CDR3 spans 14 amino acids. V shed 6 bases and J shed 4 bases, with 16 bases lying between them. The CDR3 sequence is CASTQMSSPYGYTF. Here the CDR3 DNA reads TGTGCCAGCACCCAGATGAGCAGCCCCTATGGCTACACCTTC. Full variable domain (remainder filled in from reference TRBV9 and TRBJ1-2): DSGVTQTPKHLITATGQRVTLRCSPRSGDLSVYWYQQSLDQGLQFLIQYYNGEERAKGNILERFSAQQFPDLHSELNLSSLELGDSALYFCASTQMSSPYGYTFGSGTRLTVV.

The chain has TRBV28 and TRBJ2-1, with 7 bases matching TRBD1. The CDR3 covers 15 residues. Per germline, CDR1 MDHEN and CDR2 SYDVKM. V lost 6 bases, J lost 0 bases, and 5 bases stayed unmatched. The CDR3 bases are TGTGCCAGCAGCCCGACAGGGTTCTCCTACAATGAGCAGTTCTTC. Protein product: CASSPTGFSYNEQFF.

This chain links TRBV28 with TRBJ2-2; 7 bases align to TRBD2. V trimming: 7 bases; J trimming: 5 bases; junction bases outside the gene matches: 13. Germline CDR1 is MDHEN and CDR2 is SYDVKM. CDR3 size: 16 residues. The CDR3 DNA reads as TGTGCCAGCACCCCCCTGGGGCGGGGGACTACCGGGGAGCTGTTTTTT. The encoded protein is CASTPLGRGTTGELFF.

The chain combines TRBV9 with TRBJ2-7; D gene uncertain. The ends were cut back, 4 bases at V and 1 base at J, with 12 bases in the middle. The CDR3 totals 14 residues. The V gene's germline CDR1 is SGDLS and CDR2 YYNGEE. The CDR3 bases are TGTGCCAGCAGCTATACGGACGGATCCTACGAGCAGTACTTC. This encodes CASSYTDGSYEQYF. The entire variable domain, with the rest obtained from reference TRBV9 and TRBJ2-7, is as follows: DSGVTQTPKHLITATGQRVTLRCSPRSGDLSVYWYQQSLDQGLQFLIQYYNGEERAKGNILERFSAQQFPDLHSELNLSSLELGDSALYFCASSYTDGSYEQYFGPGTRLTVT.

The chain recombines TRBV27 with TRBJ1-5, with TRBD1 matching 9 bases. Germline V lookup: CDR1 MNHEY, CDR2 SMNVEV (reference sequence). The V segment lost 5 bases and the J segment 4 bases; nucleotides outside the gene matches: 9. The CDR3 has 16 amino acids. CDR3 sequence: CASSPLWGTGNQPQHF. The CDR3 nucleotides are TGTGCCAGCAGTCCTCTATGGGGGACAGGGAATCAGCCCCAGCATTTT.

CDR3 loop: CASRGKANTGELFF. Here the CDR3 DNA reads TGTGCCAGCAGGGGAAAGGCGAACACCGGGGAGCTGTTTTTT. This rearrangement joins TRBV6-5 to TRBJ2-2, with D unclear. Deletions cut 6 bases from V and 0 bases from J, with 8 bases between. This CDR3 has 14 amino acids. The V gene's germline CDR1 is MNHEY and CDR2 SVGAGI.

The V call is TRBV10-2, the J call TRBJ2-2; 9 nucleotides align to TRBD2. The CDR3 is 16 amino acids. From germline, CDR1 is WSHSY and CDR2 SAAADI. Trimming at V came to 6 bases and at J to 0 bases, leaving 5 bases not matched to a gene. The CDR3, as DNA: TGCGCCAGCAGGAATAGCGGGGGAGCGAACACCGGGGAGCTGTTTTTT. Protein sequence: CASRNSGGANTGELFF.

V gene TRBV7-9 combines with J gene TRBJ2-7; 13 bases fit TRBD2. CDR3 length: 14 residues. With 4 bases clipped from V and 6 bases from J, the junction kept 3 bases outside the gene matches. In germline, CDR1 is SEHNR, CDR2 FQNEAQ (reference sequence). The CDR3 nucleotides read TGTGCCAGCAGCTCGGGACTAGCGGGACCCGAGCAGTACTTC. Encoded protein: CASSSGLAGPEQYF.

The chain links TRBV28 to TRBJ2-7; TRBD1 matches 10 bases. The CDR3 runs 14 residues. Germline CDR1 reads MDHEN; CDR2 reads SYDVKM. Trimming removed 4 bases from V and 3 bases from J; junction bases left unmatched: 3. The CDR3 DNA reads as TGTGCCAGCAGTTGGACAGGGGGATTCTACGAGCAGTACTTC. This encodes CASSWTGGFYEQYF.

The gene calls are TRBV7-2 and TRBJ2-7; 12 nucleotides line up with TRBD2. With 5 bases clipped from V and 6 bases from J, the junction kept 8 bases outside the gene matches. CDR1 and CDR2 (germline): SGHTA, FQGNSA. The CDR3 has 15 amino acids. CDR3 sequence (DNA): TGTGCCAGCAGCCCCCGAGTACTAGCGGGAGGCGAGCAGTACTTC. This encodes CASSPRVLAGGEQYF.

Remarks on this clone: One end of the junction varies from germline; a read error may be responsible. The genes are TRBV10-1 and TRBJ2-1; D perhaps matches TRBD2 (6 bases). The CDR3 has 17 amino acids. Germline CDR1 and CDR2: WNHNN and SYGVQD (reference sequence). The CDR3 bases are TGCGCCAGTAGTGAGAGAGGAGCGGGCGCTTCCTACAATGAGCAGTTCTTC. Translated: CASSERGAGASYNEQFF.

This chain uses TRBV6-1 with TRBJ1-4; D gene uncertain. This CDR3 has 15 amino acids. V lost 5 bases, J lost 0 bases, and 10 bases lay in between. Germline CDR1 and CDR2: MNHNS and SASEGT. The chain's CDR3 is CASSLLVATNEKLFF. The CDR3 DNA reads as TGTGCCAGCAGTCTCCTCGTGGCAACTAATGAAAAACTGTTTTTT.

The J gene is TRBJ2-3, the V gene TRBV11-3, with 7 bases fitting TRBD2. V was pared by 3 bases and J by 5 bases, with 5 bases of the junction left unmatched. The CDR3 has 14 amino acids. Germline V gives CDR1 SGHNT, CDR2 YENEEA. The CDR3 protein is CASSLAGEEDTQYF. Here the CDR3 DNA reads TGTGCCAGCAGCTTGGCGGGAGAAGAAGATACGCAGTATTTT.

The chain couples TRBV6-6 to TRBJ1-6; tentatively, D is TRBD1 (5 bases). The CDR3 length is 14 residues. Germline loops: CDR1 MNHNY, CDR2 SVGAGI (reference sequence). The V and J ends lost 6 bases and 4 bases respectively, with 10 bases between them. This CDR3 reads CASRMGDYNSPLHF. In DNA, the CDR3 is TGTGCCAGCAGGATGGGGGATTATAATTCACCCCTCCACTTT.

This chain links TRBV10-3 with TRBJ2-1, with 7 bases identical to TRBD1. CDR3 length equals 13 residues. The V gene end was trimmed by 5 bases and the J gene end by 6 bases; junction bases not matched to a gene: 4. Germline V gives CDR1 ENHRY, CDR2 SYGVKD. CDR3 protein: CAISRQGSNEQFF. The CDR3 DNA reads TGTGCCATCAGTAGACAGGGTTCCAATGAGCAGTTCTTC.

The chain employs TRBV2 and TRBJ1-2; D is uncertain. V dropped 1 base and J dropped 3 bases, with 6 bases sitting between them. CDR3 length equals 13 residues. CDR1 is SNHLY and CDR2 is FYNNEI in the germline V gene. The CDR3 loop is CASSEVTDYGYTF. DNA of the CDR3: TGTGCCAGCAGTGAAGTAACTGACTATGGCTACACCTTC.

The CDR3 here is CASSNPLTGVMTEAFF. The CDR3, as DNA: TGTGCCAGTAGTAACCCTCTTACAGGGGTAATGACTGAAGCTTTCTTT. The chain is built from TRBV19 and TRBJ1-1; 7 bases are a match to TRBD1. The V and J ends lost 4 bases and 5 bases, in that order; junction bases with no gene match: 13. Germline CDR1 and CDR2: LNHDA and SQIVND (reference sequence). There are 16 residues in the CDR3. The full variable domain, its missing parts supplied by reference TRBV19 and TRBJ1-1, is DGGITQSPKYLFRKEGQNVTLSCEQNLNHDAMYWYRQDPGQGLRLIYYSQIVNDFQKGDIAEGYSVSREKKESFPLTVTSAQKNPTAFYLCASSNPLTGVMTEAFFGQGTRLTVV.

V usage is TRBV7-2 and J usage is TRBJ1-2; 8 bases agree with TRBD1. The CDR3 contains 14 residues. The ends lost 5 bases at V and 5 bases at J; junction bases unmatched: 7. Germline lookup yields CDR1 SGHTA and CDR2 FQGNSA. In DNA, the CDR3 is TGTGCCAGCAGCCGGGACAGGAATTTTTATGGCTACACCTTC. Its translation: CASSRDRNFYGYTF.

The chain carries TRBV14 and TRBJ1-2; D unclear. Germline V gives CDR1 SGHDN, CDR2 FVKESK. Trimming removed 8 bases at V and 3 bases at J, with 19 bases between. The CDR3 is 15 amino acids. The CDR3 loop reads CASRNSASGYYGYTF. In nucleotides, the CDR3 is TGTGCCAGCCGGAACAGCGCCTCTGGGTACTATGGCTACACCTTC.

The CDR3 region has the DNA TGTGCCAGCAGCCCTCCGGAGACGGCCCAAGAGACCCAGTACTTC. Its translation: CASSPPETAQETQYF. The V call is TRBV5-6, the J call TRBJ2-5; D gene unclear. Germline CDR1 reads SGHDT; CDR2 reads YYEEEE. Trimming shortened V by 4 bases and J by 1 base, and 14 bases separated the two germline ends. This CDR3 spans 15 amino acids.

The chain couples TRBV6-6 to TRBJ2-2; 9 bases are a match to TRBD1. The CDR3 is made up of 15 amino acids. Unmatched junction bases numbered 4, after V lost 4 bases and J lost 4 bases. Germline V gene sequence: CDR1 MNHNY, CDR2 SVGAGI (reference sequence). The CDR3 protein is CASSLTGGGTGELFF. Written as DNA, the CDR3 is TGTGCCAGCAGTTTGACAGGGGGTGGCACCGGGGAGCTGTTTTTT.

This clone appeared once. This chain joins TRBV2 and TRBJ2-3; 8 bases map to TRBD2. The junction had 12 bases not matched to a gene; V was cut back by 10 bases and J by 0 bases. The CDR3 contains 16 residues. Germline lookup yields CDR1 SNHLY and CDR2 FYNNEI. Here the CDR3 DNA reads TGTGCCACCGGGACGGGAGGGCTACCTAGCACAGATACGCAGTATTTT. Amino acids: CATGTGGLPSTDTQYF.

The V call is TRBV10-3, the J call TRBJ1-2; possible D gene TRBD1, 5 bases. The CDR3 loop spans 14 amino acids. Per the germline V gene, CDR1 is ENHRY and CDR2 is SYGVKD. V was pared by 2 bases and J by 8 bases, with 15 bases between. Written as DNA, the CDR3 is TGTGCCATCAGTGAGCTGGGGGACCTGGGGGGCTACACCTTC. This gives the protein CAISELGDLGGYTF.

This chain uses TRBV7-9 with TRBJ2-3; D is unresolved. The CDR3 length is 15 residues. V was clipped by 2 bases and J by 0 bases, with 9 bases between them. CDR1 is SEHNR and CDR2 is FQNEAQ in the germline V gene (reference sequence). CDR3 DNA sequence: TGTGCCAGCAGCTTATGGGAACCTAGCACAGATACGCAGTATTTT. It codes for CASSLWEPSTDTQYF.

This clone has a handful of counts. The rearrangement uses TRBV28 and TRBJ1-4; TRBD1 aligns across 8 bases. Germline-derived CDR1 and CDR2 are MDHEN and SYDVKM. This CDR3 has 12 amino acids. V shed 8 bases, J shed 8 bases, and the junction held 4 bases outside the gene matches. CDR3: CASGTGAEKLFF. The CDR3 DNA reads TGTGCCAGCGGGACAGGCGCCGAAAAACTGTTTTTT.

V and J are TRBV6-5 and TRBJ2-2; no firm D call. V was shortened by 3 bases and J by 3 bases, with 8 bases between the two germline ends. The CDR3 has 14 residues. Germline CDR1 and CDR2: MNHEY and SVGAGI. This chain's CDR3 is CASSYNEDTGELFF. Written as DNA, the CDR3 is TGTGCCAGCAGTTATAATGAGGACACCGGGGAGCTGTTTTTT.

The chain recombines TRBV14 with TRBJ1-1, with D perhaps TRBD1 (5 bases). Between the trimmed V and J ends, which lost 6 bases and 8 bases, there was a span of 13 bases. The V gene's germline CDR1 is SGHDN and CDR2 FVKESK. The CDR3 loop spans 12 amino acids. The CDR3 coding sequence is TGTGCCAGCAGGCATTTGGGGCAGGAAGCTTTCTTT. The encoded protein is CASRHLGQEAFF.

The gene calls are TRBV5-1 and TRBJ2-7; no clear D gene. Germline CDR1 and CDR2: SGHRS and YFSETQ. Trimming removed 5 bases at V and 2 bases at J, with 17 bases between. The CDR3 runs to 15 residues. For the CDR3, the DNA is TGCGCCAGCAGTCATGGTGACTCCCCCCCCTACGAGCAGTACTTC. Amino acid sequence: CASSHGDSPPYEQYF.

The chain carries TRBV4-2 and TRBJ1-5; 7 bases fit TRBD1. This CDR3 has 16 residues. The V gene end was trimmed by 4 bases and the J gene end by 2 bases; junction bases not matched to a gene: 8. From germline, CDR1 is LGHNA and CDR2 YNFKEQ. The CDR3 bases are TGTGCCAGCAGCCGATACCGGGACAGCCGCAATCAGCCCCAGCATTTT. As protein: CASSRYRDSRNQPQHF.

The CDR3 DNA reads as TGTGCCAGCAGCCCAAGGACAGGGGGCTTCACTGAAGCTTTCTTT. Its translation is CASSPRTGGFTEAFF. The chain is built from TRBV7-8 and TRBJ1-1; 11 bases are shared with TRBD1. Per germline, CDR1 SGHVS and CDR2 FQNEAQ. Trimming at V came to 5 bases and at J to 4 bases, leaving 6 bases not matched to a gene. The CDR3 is made up of 15 amino acids.

The J gene is TRBJ2-4, the V gene TRBV7-9; the D gene could be TRBD1 or TRBD2 (5 bases each). V lost 5 bases and J lost 5, with 19 bases in between. The germline gives CDR1 SEHNR, CDR2 FQNEAQ (reference sequence). The CDR3 loop spans 16 amino acids. CDR3 region: CASSRSEGSLENIQYF. The CDR3 DNA sequence: TGTGCCAGCAGCCGGTCCGAGGGGTCCCTGGAAAACATTCAGTACTTC.